Presented here are 12 T cell receptor beta chains from one specimen sequenced in a study of T cells in Graves' hyperthyroidism and ophthalmopathy. Amplified TCR beta CDR3 regions derived from RNA transcripts. HTBI primers drove first-round RT-PCR of the TCR CDR3. TCRdb redid the calling of the multiplex PCR reads with MiXCR, one entry per CDR3 protein. The sample lists 540,000 or so distinct CDR3 sequences, roughly 50% occurring once. The sample taken for sequencing was peripheral blood or thyroid tissue (not recorded which). The receptors were sampled from an adult woman with Graves' disease, either hyperthyroidism or ophthalmopathy (not recorded which).

The sample holds a few counts of this clonotype. This chain uses TRBV24-1 with TRBJ2-1; 14 bases align to TRBD2. Germline V lookup: CDR1 KGHDR, CDR2 SFDVKD. V lost 4 bases, J lost 8 bases, and 0 bases stayed unmatched. This CDR3 has 14 amino acids. Written as DNA, the CDR3 is TGTGCCACCAGTGAGGGACTAGCGGGAGATGAGCAGTTCTTC. Translation: CATSEGLAGDEQFF.

This clonotype was picked up a small number of times. The chain carries TRBV7-2 and TRBJ1-2; no clear D gene. Per the germline V gene, CDR1 is SGHTA and CDR2 is FQGNSA. Trimming removed 2 bases at V and 6 bases at J, with 16 bases between. This CDR3 is 15 amino acids long. The CDR3 DNA follows: TGTGCCAGCAGCTTAACGGGGTCTTCGGCGGATGGCTACACCTTC. Encoded protein: CASSLTGSSADGYTF.

There are many counts of this clonotype. This sequence joins TRBV20-1 and TRBJ1-3; no firm D call. The CDR3 sequence is 15 residues long. CDR1 DFQATT and CDR2 SNEGSKA come from the germline V gene (reference sequence). Between the trimmed V and J ends, which lost 2 bases and 2 bases, there was a span of 13 bases. The DNA of the CDR3 is TGCAGTGCTAGATACCCTCTTCGAGCTGGAAACACCATATATTTT. Its protein product is CSARYPLRAGNTIYF.

This clonotype has only a few counts. The V gene is TRBV2, the J gene TRBJ1-2; no clear D gene. Germline V gene sequence: CDR1 SNHLY, CDR2 FYNNEI. V lost 2 bases and J lost 5, with 6 bases in between. The CDR3 extends over 12 amino acids. The CDR3 protein is CASSESAYGYTF. CDR3 nucleotide sequence: TGTGCCAGCAGTGAATCCGCATATGGCTACACCTTC. The whole variable domain, remainder taken from reference TRBV2 and TRBJ1-2, is EPEVTQTPSHQVTQMGQEVILRCVPISNHLYFYWYRQILGQKVEFLVSFYNNEISEKSEIFDDQFSVERPDGSNFTLKIRSTKLEDSAMYFCASSESAYGYTFGSGTRLTVV.

This clonotype was counted many times. This chain connects TRBV7-7 to TRBJ2-2, with D perhaps TRBD1 or TRBD2 (6 bases each). The CDR3 length is 15 residues. CDR1 and CDR2 from the germline V gene are SSHAT and FNYEAQ (reference sequence). The CDR3 DNA sequence: TGTGCTAGTACCCCACTTACCGGGGGCGCCGGGGAGCTGTTTTTT. The encoded protein is CASTPLTGGAGELFF.

This clonotype has only a few counts. The V call is TRBV6-5, the J call TRBJ2-2; 7 nucleotides align to TRBD1. Trimming cost V 2 bases and J 6 bases; bases outside gene matches: 0. Looked up from germline, CDR1 is MNHEY and CDR2 is SVGAGI. The CDR3 totals 13 residues. This chain's CDR3 is CASSYQGAGELFF. The CDR3 bases are TGTGCCAGCAGTTACCAGGGGGCCGGGGAGCTGTTTTTT.

In this sample, this clonotype turned up many times. The chain combines TRBV14 with TRBJ1-1, with 7 bases that match TRBD1. V lost 4 bases to trimming and J lost 9 bases; unmatched junction nucleotides: 5. The germline V gene has CDR1 SGHDN and CDR2 FVKESK. The CDR3 length is 12 residues. The CDR3 DNA reads TGTGCCAGCAGCCTCGGGACAGCCAAAGCTTTCTTT. It specifies CASSLGTAKAFF. Full variable domain (missing parts from reference TRBV14 and TRBJ1-1): EAGVTQFPSHSVIEKGQTVTLRCDPISGHDNLYWYRRVMGKEIKFLLHFVKESKQDESGMPNNRFLAERTGGTYSTLKVQPAELEDSGVYFCASSLGTAKAFFGQGTRLTVV.

This clonotype showed up many times. The rearrangement joins TRBV7-9 to TRBJ2-3, with unresolved D. V was cut by 2 bases and J by 3 bases, with 0 bases left in between. This CDR3 region has 11 residues. Germline-derived CDR1 and CDR2 are SEHNR and FQNEAQ (reference sequence). CDR3 in DNA: TGTGCCAGCAGCTTAACAGATACGCAGTATTTT. Translating gives CASSLTDTQYF.

The V and J genes are TRBV10-3 and TRBJ2-5; TRBD2 matches 12 bases. The CDR3 totals 16 residues. The J segment lost 1 base and the V segment lost 7 bases, leaving 7 bases of the junction unmatched. Germline V gives CDR1 ENHRY, CDR2 SYGVKD. CDR3 protein: CAINPGLAGSQETQYF. The CDR3 region has the DNA TGTGCCATCAACCCGGGACTAGCGGGCAGCCAAGAGACCCAGTACTTC.

Many counts were recorded for this clonotype. V is TRBV6-5 and J is TRBJ1-2; TRBD1 is a possible D gene (5 bases). This CDR3 contains 13 residues. From germline, CDR1 is MNHEY and CDR2 SVGAGI. Trimming stripped 2 bases from V and 4 bases from J, with 8 bases between. CDR3 nucleotide sequence: TGTGCCAGCAGTTACGGGGGGGGCTATGGCTACACCTTC. Translating gives CASSYGGGYGYTF.

This clonotype was detected ten times or more. The chain recombines TRBV14 with TRBJ2-2; 8 bases line up with TRBD2. The CDR3 length is 17 residues. The germline V gene encodes CDR1 SGHDN and CDR2 FVKESK. With V trimmed by 0 bases and J by 0 bases, 3 bases remained unmatched. CDR3 bases: TGTGCCAGCAGCCAAGACATACTAGCGGCGAACACCGGGGAGCTGTTTTTT. This sequence encodes CASSQDILAANTGELFF.

This clonotype was observed many times. J is TRBJ1-1 and V is TRBV5-5; D remains ambiguous. Germline CDR1 reads SGHKS; CDR2 reads YYEKEE (reference sequence). V lost 5 bases and J 5 bases, leaving 19 bases between the germline ends. The CDR3 runs 15 residues. The CDR3 nucleotides are TGTGCCAGCAGTGAAGTACGCCTGGGAGGGACTGAAGCTTTCTTT. The encoded protein is CASSEVRLGGTEAFF.